These 27 T cell receptor beta chains were all obtained from the same sample, sequenced in a study of cytomegalovirus exposure and HLA in healthy donors. The PCR was carried out with 60 Vbeta primers and 13 Jbeta primers. Repertoires were generated with immunoSEQ multiplex PCR, while TCRdb's copy carries only in-frame clones and drops some. The sample holds about 120,000 clones, 77% seen once. The sample taken for sequencing was PBMCs. These receptor sequences come from a man aged 35-49 years in good health and CMV-seropositive.

This sequence joins TRBV6-6 and TRBJ1-5, with 11 bases lining up with TRBD1. The germline V gene encodes CDR1 MNHNY and CDR2 SVGAGI (reference sequence). V gave up 6 bases and J gave up 2 bases; unmatched junction bases: 0. CDR3 length: 14 residues. The CDR3 region is CASRGQGGNQPQHF. CDR3 sequence (DNA): TGTGCCAGCAGGGGACAGGGGGGCAATCAGCCCCAGCATTTT.

CDR3 sequence reads: CASSQVLGASGGPSTDTQYF. CDR3 DNA sequence: TGCGCCAGCAGCCAAGTTCTCGGGGCTAGCGGGGGACCTAGCACAGATACGCAGTATTTT. This rearrangement joins TRBV4-3 to TRBJ2-3; 10 bases are a match to TRBD2. V dropped 1 base and J dropped 0; count of bases not matched to a gene: 13. This CDR3 region has 20 residues. Germline V gene sequence: CDR1 LGHNA, CDR2 YSLEER.

V is TRBV19 and J is TRBJ2-1; perhaps TRBD1 as D (7 bases). V was pared by 0 bases and J by 14 bases, with 17 bases between. The germline CDR1 and CDR2 sequences are LNHDA and SQIVND (reference sequence). There are 14 residues in the CDR3. The DNA of the CDR3 is TGTGCCAGTAGTATAGAAAGAGGAGGGGGCCAGGAGTTCTTC. This gives the protein CASSIERGGGQEFF.

The V and J genes are TRBV29-1 and TRBJ2-6; TRBD1 might be the D (7 bases). V lost 4 bases and J 4 bases, leaving 17 bases between the germline ends. In germline, CDR1 is SQVTM, CDR2 ANQGSEA. The CDR3 extends over 16 amino acids. This CDR3 is CSVATPGGLGANVLTF. The CDR3 DNA sequence: TGCAGCGTTGCAACCCCAGGGGGGTTGGGGGCCAACGTCCTGACTTTC.

This rearrangement joins TRBV5-4 to TRBJ2-1; 7 bases are shared with TRBD1. Looked up from germline, CDR1 is SGHNT and CDR2 is YYREEE (reference sequence). The CDR3 is 16 residues long. The ends lost 0 bases at V and 9 bases at J; junction bases unmatched: 12. The DNA of the CDR3 is TGTGCCAGCAGCTTGGGTCAGGGGGTCCGGGTTGGTGAGCAGTTCTTC. This encodes CASSLGQGVRVGEQFF.

The chain combines TRBV21-1 with TRBJ2-5; the D call of TRBD2 is as the table states it, not checked on the DNA. TRBV21-1 is termed a pseudogene. This CDR3 spans 12 amino acids. The CDR3 DNA is TGTGCCAGCAGCCTCCGTGACCGGGCCCAGTACTTC. Its protein is CASSLRDRAQYF.

The chain employs TRBV15 and TRBJ1-1; TRBD1 aligns across 9 bases. V lost 4 bases to trimming and J lost 4 bases; unmatched junction nucleotides: 7. The V gene's germline CDR1 is LNHNV and CDR2 YYDKDF (reference sequence). This CDR3 is built from 15 residues. This CDR3 reads CATSINRGPGTEAFF. The CDR3 region has the DNA TGTGCCACCAGCATAAACAGGGGGCCAGGCACTGAAGCTTTCTTT.

This chain links TRBV6-6 with TRBJ2-3; 12 bases agree with TRBD1. Per the germline V gene, CDR1 is MNHNY and CDR2 is SVGAGI (reference sequence). V gave up 2 bases and J gave up 4 bases; unmatched junction bases: 4. CDR3 length: 16 amino acids. The CDR3 DNA reads TGTGCCAGCAGTTACCCGGGACAGGGGGCCCCAGATACGCAGTATTTT. The encoded protein is CASSYPGQGAPDTQYF.

V and J are TRBV7-2 and TRBJ2-3; D is undetermined. Per germline, CDR1 SGHTA and CDR2 FQGNSA. The CDR3 contains 15 residues. The V end was cut by 5 bases, the J end by 2 bases, with 14 bases between. The CDR3 region is CASSPAATNTDTQYF. CDR3 DNA sequence: TGTGCCAGCAGCCCCGCGGCCACAAACACAGATACGCAGTATTTT.

J is TRBJ1-2 and V is TRBV27; 7 positions agree with TRBD1. This CDR3 is 15 amino acids long. The germline V gene has CDR1 MNHEY and CDR2 SMNVEV (reference sequence). Trimming removed 5 bases from V and 3 bases from J; junction bases left unmatched: 9. CDR3 coding DNA: TGTGCCAGCAGTCCCCGACAGGGAAGGGACTATGGCTACACCTTC. This codes for CASSPRQGRDYGYTF.

This chain joins TRBV19 and TRBJ1-5, with 7 bases identical to TRBD1. The CDR3 runs 17 residues. Germline CDR1 is LNHDA and CDR2 is SQIVND (reference sequence). Trimming at V came to 5 bases and at J to 0 bases, leaving 10 bases not matched to a gene. CDR3 loop: CASSLTGSVGSNQPQHF. The DNA for the CDR3 is TGTGCCAGTAGTTTGACAGGGTCTGTTGGTAGCAATCAGCCCCAGCATTTT.

This sequence joins TRBV10-3 and TRBJ2-2; 7 bases map to TRBD1. Germline-derived CDR1 and CDR2 are ENHRY and SYGVKD. V lost 10 bases and J lost 4; bases outside the gene matches: 6. The CDR3 sequence is 13 residues long. The CDR3 region has the DNA TGTGCCACCTACAGGGGTGGCACCGGGGAGCTGTTTTTT. Translated, it gives CATYRGGTGELFF.

The rearrangement links TRBV4-3 to TRBJ2-3, with 11 bases matching TRBD2. CDR3 length: 18 residues. CDR1 is LGHNA and CDR2 is YSLEER in the germline V gene. Germline trimming cut 0 bases from V and 1 base from J; bases unmatched to any gene: 6. The CDR3 DNA follows: TGCGCCAGCAGCCAAGAACCTACTAGCGGGGGAGGCACAGATACGCAGTATTTT. It encodes CASSQEPTSGGGTDTQYF.

The chain has TRBV4-3 and TRBJ2-2; TRBD2 matches 7 bases. The CDR3 totals 19 residues. With V trimmed by 4 bases and J by 1 base, 15 bases remained unmatched. Germline V CDR1 and CDR2: LGHNA, YSLEER. This CDR3 is CASSPNFPEVAGNTGELFF. Written as DNA, the CDR3 is TGCGCCAGCAGCCCCAATTTCCCGGAAGTAGCGGGGAACACCGGGGAGCTGTTTTTT.

The V gene is TRBV9, the J gene TRBJ2-7; 7 nucleotides agree with TRBD1. Germline-derived CDR1 and CDR2 are SGDLS and YYNGEE. The CDR3 contains 14 residues. The trim removed 4 bases at V and 2 bases at J, leaving 6 bases unmatched. As DNA, the CDR3 is TGTGCCAGCAGCCTCCGGGACAGAGCCTACGAGCAGTACTTC. Translating gives CASSLRDRAYEQYF.

The chain employs TRBV11-3 and TRBJ2-3; D is possibly TRBD1 (6 bases). Looked up from germline, CDR1 is SGHNT and CDR2 is YENEEA. The V end was cut by 1 base, the J end by 0 bases, with 8 bases between. This CDR3 region has 15 residues. This CDR3 is CASSLAGQSTDTQYF. The CDR3 DNA follows: TGTGCCAGCAGCTTAGCGGGACAAAGCACAGATACGCAGTATTTT. Drawing the rest from reference TRBV11-3 and TRBJ2-3, the complete variable domain is EAGVVQSPRYKIIEKKQPVAFWCNPISGHNTLYWYLQNLGQGPELLIRYENEEAVDDSQLPKDRFSAERLKGVDSTLKIQPAELGDSAVYLCASSLAGQSTDTQYFGPGTRLTVL.

The chain links TRBV7-9 to TRBJ2-3; 11 bases are a match to TRBD2. The junction had 14 bases not matched to a gene; V was cut back by 4 bases and J by 8 bases. The CDR3 consists of 17 residues. The germline CDR1 and CDR2 sequences are SEHNR and FQNEAQ (reference sequence). CDR3 sequence (DNA): TGTGCCAGCAGCTCCCGAGTTAGCGGGGGGGATGAGGGTACGCAGTATTTT. Translating gives CASSSRVSGGDEGTQYF. The full variable domain, rest sourced from reference TRBV7-9 and TRBJ2-3, is DTGVSQNPRHKITKRGQNVTFRCDPISEHNRLYWYRQTLGQGPEFLTYFQNEAQLEKSRLLSDRFSAERPKGSFSTLEIQRTEQGDSAMYLCASSSRVSGGDEGTQYFGPGTRLTVL.

The V gene is TRBV6-5, the J gene TRBJ1-3; no clear D gene. Per germline, CDR1 MNHEY and CDR2 SVGAGI. The CDR3 spans 13 residues. V dropped 2 bases and J dropped 9 bases, with 11 bases sitting between them. The CDR3 DNA reads as TGTGCCAGCAGTTACACAGAGATGGGCACCATATATTTT. Its translation: CASSYTEMGTIYF.

The J gene is TRBJ2-7, the V gene TRBV6-6; 9 nucleotides align to TRBD1. V was clipped by 7 bases and J by 2 bases; unmatched bases: 9. CDR1 and CDR2 from the germline V gene are MNHNY and SVGAGI (reference sequence). CDR3 size: 15 residues. Written as DNA, the CDR3 is TGTGCCAGCATCCGACCGGACAGGGGCCCCTACGAGCAGTACTTC. It translates to CASIRPDRGPYEQYF.

The chain joins TRBV27 to TRBJ2-3; 8 nucleotides align to TRBD2. The CDR3 has 14 residues. Germline CDR1 MNHEY, CDR2 SMNVEV (reference sequence). The trim removed 6 bases at V and 4 bases at J, leaving 6 bases unmatched. The CDR3 bases are TGTGCCAGCAGCTTCGCGGGGGGTGCAGATACGCAGTATTTT. Residues: CASSFAGGADTQYF.

The rearrangement links TRBV4-1 to TRBJ2-1; no definite D call. V was pared by 1 base and J by 6 bases, with 16 bases between. The V gene's germline CDR1 is MGHRA and CDR2 YSYEKL. This CDR3 is 16 amino acids long. The CDR3 is CASSQGLAHPSNEQFF. The DNA of the CDR3 is TGCGCCAGCAGCCAAGGGCTTGCCCACCCCTCCAATGAGCAGTTCTTC.

The rearrangement uses TRBV7-8 and TRBJ2-7, with 10 bases matching TRBD1. Germline V gene sequence: CDR1 SGHVS, CDR2 FQNEAQ. V lost 6 bases to trimming and J lost 4 bases; unmatched junction nucleotides: 6. The CDR3 has 14 amino acids. The CDR3 DNA follows: TGTGCCAGCAGGGGACAGGGGTATCTTTACGAGCAGTACTTC. Its protein is CASRGQGYLYEQYF.

The chain recombines TRBV5-1 with TRBJ2-3, with D possibly being TRBD1 or TRBD2 (5 bases each). The CDR3 is 15 amino acids. Germline-derived CDR1 and CDR2 are SGHRS and YFSETQ. V gave up 4 bases and J gave up 6 bases, with 18 bases separating them. CDR3 region: CASSLEDTWSDTQYF. In DNA, the CDR3 is TGCGCCAGCAGCCTGGAGGACACGTGGTCTGATACGCAGTATTTT.

This chain uses TRBV2 with TRBJ2-7; 14 nucleotides match TRBD2. V lost 7 bases, J lost 2 bases, and 1 base stayed unmatched. The CDR3 loop spans 14 amino acids. Germline CDR1 reads SNHLY; CDR2 reads FYNNEI. The CDR3 protein is CASTGLAGAYEQYF. DNA of the CDR3: TGTGCCAGCACGGGACTAGCGGGGGCCTACGAGCAGTACTTC.

The gene calls are TRBV5-1 and TRBJ1-4, with 7 bases matching TRBD1. V lost 8 bases, J lost 0 bases, and 7 bases stayed unmatched. The CDR3 spans 15 residues. The germline gives CDR1 SGHRS, CDR2 YFSETQ. The CDR3: CASRTGFATNEKLFF. The CDR3 bases are TGCGCCAGTAGGACAGGCTTTGCAACTAATGAAAAACTGTTTTTT. Full variable domain (rest looked up from reference TRBV5-1 and TRBJ1-4): KAGVTQTPRYLIKTRGQQVTLSCSPISGHRSVSWYQQTPGQGLQFLFEYFSETQRNKGNFPGRFSGRQFSNSRSEMNVSTLELGDSALYLCASRTGFATNEKLFFGSGTQLSVL.

V gene TRBV4-3 combines with J gene TRBJ2-1; D is perhaps TRBD1 (6 bases). Germline V gives CDR1 LGHNA, CDR2 YSLEER. Deletions cut 2 bases from V and 3 bases from J, with 23 bases between. The CDR3 runs to 19 residues. The CDR3 DNA reads TGCGCCAGCAGCCAACTACATTGGGGTGGGAACAGGGACTACAATGAGCAGTTCTTC. As protein: CASSQLHWGGNRDYNEQFF.

The V call is TRBV27, the J call TRBJ2-6, with D possibly TRBD2 on 6 matching bases. This CDR3 is 17 amino acids long. V was shortened by 6 bases and J by 0 bases, with 15 bases between the two germline ends. The V gene's germline CDR1 is MNHEY and CDR2 SMNVEV (reference sequence). In nucleotides, the CDR3 is TGTGCCAGCAGGATATTGGAGGGCCCCTCTGGGGCCAACGTCCTGACTTTC. This gives the protein CASRILEGPSGANVLTF.